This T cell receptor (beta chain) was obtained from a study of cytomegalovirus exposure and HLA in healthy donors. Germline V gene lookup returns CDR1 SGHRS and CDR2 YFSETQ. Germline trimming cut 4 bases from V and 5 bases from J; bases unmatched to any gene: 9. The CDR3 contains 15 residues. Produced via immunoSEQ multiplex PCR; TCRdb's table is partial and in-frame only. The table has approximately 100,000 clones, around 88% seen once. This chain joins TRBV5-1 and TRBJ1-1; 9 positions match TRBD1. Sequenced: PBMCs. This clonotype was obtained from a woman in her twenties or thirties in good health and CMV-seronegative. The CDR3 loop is CASSNLDRGETEAFF. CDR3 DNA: TGCGCCAGCAGCAACTTGGACAGGGGAGAAACTGAAGCTTTCTTT. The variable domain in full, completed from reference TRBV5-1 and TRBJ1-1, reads KAGVTQTPRYLIKTRGQQVTLSCSPISGHRSVSWYQQTPGQGLQFLFEYFSETQRNKGNFPGRFSGRQFSNSRSEMNVSTLELGDSALYLCASSNLDRGETEAFFGQGTRLTVV.